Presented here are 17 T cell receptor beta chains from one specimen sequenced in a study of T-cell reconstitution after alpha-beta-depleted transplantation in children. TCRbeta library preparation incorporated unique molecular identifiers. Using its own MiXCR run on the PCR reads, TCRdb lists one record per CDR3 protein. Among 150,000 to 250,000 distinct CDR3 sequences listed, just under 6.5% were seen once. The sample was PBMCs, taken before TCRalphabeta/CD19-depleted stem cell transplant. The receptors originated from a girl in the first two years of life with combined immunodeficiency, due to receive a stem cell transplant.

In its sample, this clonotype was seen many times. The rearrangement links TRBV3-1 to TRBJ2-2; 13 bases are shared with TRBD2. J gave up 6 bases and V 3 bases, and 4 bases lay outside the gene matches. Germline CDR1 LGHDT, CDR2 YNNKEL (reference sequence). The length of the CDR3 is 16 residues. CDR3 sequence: CASSHRTSGSAGELFF. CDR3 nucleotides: TGTGCCAGCAGCCATCGGACTAGCGGGAGTGCCGGGGAGCTGTTTTTT.

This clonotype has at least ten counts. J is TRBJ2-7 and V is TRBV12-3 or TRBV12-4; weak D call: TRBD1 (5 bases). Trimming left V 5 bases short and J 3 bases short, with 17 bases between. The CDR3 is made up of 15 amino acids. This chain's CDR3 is CASSQTDSLSYEQYF. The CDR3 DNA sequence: TGTGCCAGCAGTCAGACAGACAGCCTAAGCTACGAGCAGTACTTC.

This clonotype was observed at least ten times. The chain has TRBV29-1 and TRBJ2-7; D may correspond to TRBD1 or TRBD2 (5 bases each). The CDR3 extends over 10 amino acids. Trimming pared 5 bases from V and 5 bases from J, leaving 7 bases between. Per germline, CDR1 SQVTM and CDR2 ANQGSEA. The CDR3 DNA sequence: TGCAGCGTTCTGGGGGACGAGCAGTACTTC. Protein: CSVLGDEQYF.

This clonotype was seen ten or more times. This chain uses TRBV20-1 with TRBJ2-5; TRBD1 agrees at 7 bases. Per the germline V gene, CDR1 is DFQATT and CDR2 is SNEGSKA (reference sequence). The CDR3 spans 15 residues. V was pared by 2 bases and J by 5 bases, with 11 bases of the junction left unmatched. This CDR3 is CSARPTGTVWETQYF. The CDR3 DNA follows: TGCAGTGCTAGACCCACGGGGACAGTCTGGGAGACCCAGTACTTC.

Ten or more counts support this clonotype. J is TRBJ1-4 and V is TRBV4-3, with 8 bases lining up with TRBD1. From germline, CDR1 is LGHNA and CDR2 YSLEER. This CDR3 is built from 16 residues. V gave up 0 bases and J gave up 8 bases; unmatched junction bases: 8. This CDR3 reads CASSQDLAGGEEKLFF. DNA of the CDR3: TGCGCCAGCAGCCAAGATCTTGCAGGGGGCGAGGAAAAACTGTTTTTT.

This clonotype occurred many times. CDR3 nucleotides: TGCGCCAGCAGCAGTAGTGGCTACACCTTC. It yields the protein CASSSSGYTF. This chain joins TRBV4-1 and TRBJ1-2; D unresolved. The germline gives CDR1 MGHRA, CDR2 YSYEKL. The CDR3 loop spans 10 amino acids. V was trimmed by 5 bases and J by 7 bases, leaving 5 bases between them.

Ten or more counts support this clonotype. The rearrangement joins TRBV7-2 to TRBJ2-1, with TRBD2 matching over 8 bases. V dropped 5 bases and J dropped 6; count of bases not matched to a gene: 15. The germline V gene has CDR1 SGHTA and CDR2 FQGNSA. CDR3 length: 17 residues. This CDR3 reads CASSRAVGLAVVNEQFF. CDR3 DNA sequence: TGTGCCAGCAGCCGCGCCGTAGGACTAGCAGTAGTCAATGAGCAGTTCTTC.

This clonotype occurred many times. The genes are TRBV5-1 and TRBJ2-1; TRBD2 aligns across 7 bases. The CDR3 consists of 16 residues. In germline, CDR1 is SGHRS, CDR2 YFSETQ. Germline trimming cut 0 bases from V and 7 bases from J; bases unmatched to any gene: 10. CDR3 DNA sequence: TGCGCCAGCAGCTTGGTGACTAGCTTCGCTAGGAATGAGCAGTTCTTC. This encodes CASSLVTSFARNEQFF.

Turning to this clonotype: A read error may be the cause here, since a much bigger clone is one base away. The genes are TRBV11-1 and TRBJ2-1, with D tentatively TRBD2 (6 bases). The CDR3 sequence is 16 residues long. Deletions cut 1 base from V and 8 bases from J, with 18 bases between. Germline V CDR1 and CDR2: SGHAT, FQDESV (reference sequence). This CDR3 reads CASSLVASEGSYEQFF. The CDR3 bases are TGTGCCAGCAGCTTAGTGGCTAGCGAGGGGTCTTATGAGCAGTTCTTC.

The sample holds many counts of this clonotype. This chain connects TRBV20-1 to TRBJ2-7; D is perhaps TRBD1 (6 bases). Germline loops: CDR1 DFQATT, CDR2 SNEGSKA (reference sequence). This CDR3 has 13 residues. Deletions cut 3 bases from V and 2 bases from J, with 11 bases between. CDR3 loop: CSARGHDTYEQYF. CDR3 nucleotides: TGCAGTGCTAGGGGACACGATACCTACGAGCAGTACTTC.

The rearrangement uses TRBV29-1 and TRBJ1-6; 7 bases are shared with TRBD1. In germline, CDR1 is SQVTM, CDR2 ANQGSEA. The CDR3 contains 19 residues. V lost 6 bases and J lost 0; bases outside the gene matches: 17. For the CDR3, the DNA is TGCAGCGTAGTAGGGACAGTCCGACTTAAGAGCTCCTATAATTCACCCCTCCACTTT. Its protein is CSVVGTVRLKSSYNSPLHF.

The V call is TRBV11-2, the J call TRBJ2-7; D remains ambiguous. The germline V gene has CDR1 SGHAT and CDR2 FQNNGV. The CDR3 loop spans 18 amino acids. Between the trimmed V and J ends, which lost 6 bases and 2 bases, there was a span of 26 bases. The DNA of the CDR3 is TGTGCCAGCAGTTCCACCAAAACCCCAATTAAGCCCCCCTACGAGCAGTACTTC. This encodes CASSSTKTPIKPPYEQYF. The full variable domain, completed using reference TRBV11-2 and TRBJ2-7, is EAGVAQSPRYKIIEKRQSVAFWCNPISGHATLYWYQQILGQGPKLLIQFQNNGVVDDSQLPKDRFSAERLKGVDSTLKIQPAKLEDSAVYLCASSSTKTPIKPPYEQYFGPGTRLTVT.

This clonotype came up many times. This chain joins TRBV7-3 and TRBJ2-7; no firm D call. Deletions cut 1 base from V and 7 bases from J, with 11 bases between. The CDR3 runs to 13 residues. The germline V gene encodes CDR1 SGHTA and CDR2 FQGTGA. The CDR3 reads CASSLNPGWEQYF. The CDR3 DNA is TGTGCCAGCAGCTTAAACCCTGGCTGGGAGCAGTACTTC.

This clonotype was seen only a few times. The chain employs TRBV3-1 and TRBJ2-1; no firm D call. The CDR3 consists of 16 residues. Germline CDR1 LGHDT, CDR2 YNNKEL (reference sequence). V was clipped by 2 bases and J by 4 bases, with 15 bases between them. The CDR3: CASSQKMTDLYNEQFF. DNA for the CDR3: TGTGCCAGCAGCCAAAAAATGACGGACCTTTACAATGAGCAGTTCTTC.

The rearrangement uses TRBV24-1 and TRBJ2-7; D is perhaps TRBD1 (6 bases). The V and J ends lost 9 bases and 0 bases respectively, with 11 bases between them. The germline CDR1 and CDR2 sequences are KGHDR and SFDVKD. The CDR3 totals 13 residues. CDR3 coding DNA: TGTGCCACCGGAGACAGGAGCTCCTACGAGCAGTACTTC. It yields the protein CATGDRSSYEQYF.

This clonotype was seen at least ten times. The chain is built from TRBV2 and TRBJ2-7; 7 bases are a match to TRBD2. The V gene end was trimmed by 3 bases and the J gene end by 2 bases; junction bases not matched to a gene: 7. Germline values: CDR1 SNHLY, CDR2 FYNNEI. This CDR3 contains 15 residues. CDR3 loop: CASSETTGGPYEQYF. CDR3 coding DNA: TGTGCCAGCAGTGAGACAACGGGGGGTCCCTACGAGCAGTACTTC.

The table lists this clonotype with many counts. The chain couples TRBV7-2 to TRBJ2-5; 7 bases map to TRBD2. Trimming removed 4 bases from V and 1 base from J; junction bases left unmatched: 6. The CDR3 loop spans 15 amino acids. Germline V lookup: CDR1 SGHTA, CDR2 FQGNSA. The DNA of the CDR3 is TGTGCCAGCAGCTCCGTAGCGGGTCCCCAAGAGACCCAGTACTTC. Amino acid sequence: CASSSVAGPQETQYF.